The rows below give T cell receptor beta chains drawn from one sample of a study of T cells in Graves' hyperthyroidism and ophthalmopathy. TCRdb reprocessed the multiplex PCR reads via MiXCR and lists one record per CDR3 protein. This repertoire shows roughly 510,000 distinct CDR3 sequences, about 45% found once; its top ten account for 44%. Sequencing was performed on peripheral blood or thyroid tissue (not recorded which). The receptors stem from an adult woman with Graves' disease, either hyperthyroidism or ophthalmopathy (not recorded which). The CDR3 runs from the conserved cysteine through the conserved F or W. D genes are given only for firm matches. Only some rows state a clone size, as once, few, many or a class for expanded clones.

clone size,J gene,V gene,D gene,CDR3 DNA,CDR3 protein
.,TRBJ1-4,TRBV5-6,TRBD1,TGTGCCAGCAGCCCTGTCACAGGGGCGCGGGAAAAACTGTTTTTT,CASSPVTGAREKLFF
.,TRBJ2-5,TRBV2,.,TGTGCCGGGACCGGTGGGAGCGGTGAGACCCAGTACTTC,CAGTGGSGETQYF
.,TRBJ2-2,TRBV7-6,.,TGTGCCAGCAGCTTAGAACAGACGAACACCGGGGAGCTGTTTTTT,CASSLEQTNTGELFF
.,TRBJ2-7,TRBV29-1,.,TGCAGCGTTGTCGGATCCTCTGGCGAGCAGTACTTC,CSVVGSSGEQYF
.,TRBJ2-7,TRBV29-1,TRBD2,TGCAGCGTTGAGGCCGGGAGGGACGACCAGTACTTC,CSVEAGRDDQYF
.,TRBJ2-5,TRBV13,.,TGTGCCAGCAGCTTTTGGGGGCAACGGACCCAGTACTTC,CASSFWGQRTQYF
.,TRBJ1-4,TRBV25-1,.,TGTGCCAGCAGTCCCCGTGGTGGGGCCGGGAATGAAAAACTGCTTTTT,CASSPRGGAGNEKLLF
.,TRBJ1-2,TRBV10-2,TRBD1,TGTGCCACACAGGGACAGTCTAACTATGGCTACACCTTC,CATQGQSNYGYTF
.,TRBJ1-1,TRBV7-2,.,TGTGCCAGCAGCTTAGGCGGGGGTCGGTACACTGAAGCTTTCTTT,CASSLGGGRYTEAFF
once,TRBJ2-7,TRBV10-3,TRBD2,TGTGCCATCAGTTATTCTAGCGGGTCCTACGAGCAGTACTTC,CAISYSSGSYEQYF
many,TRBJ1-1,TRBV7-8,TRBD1,TGTGCCAGCAGCTCACTCCGGGACAGGGGCTCTCGGAATGAAGCTTTCTTT,CASSSLRDRGSRNEAFF
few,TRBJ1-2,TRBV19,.,TGTGCCAGTAGTAAACCCAGCTATGGCTACACCTTC,CASSKPSYGYTF
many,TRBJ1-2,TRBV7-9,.,TGTGCCAGCAGCTTACTCAACTGGGGCTACACCTTC,CASSLLNWGYTF
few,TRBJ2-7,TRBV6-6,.,TGTGCCAGCAGTTACTCGACGGTCGGGGGGTCAGGGGGCGAGCAGTACTTC,CASSYSTVGGSGGEQYF
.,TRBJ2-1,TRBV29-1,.,TGCAGCGTTCGGGGGTCCGGAGGTCGGAATGAGCAGTTCTTC,CSVRGSGGRNEQFF
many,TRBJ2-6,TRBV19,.,TGTGCCAGTAGTTCTCAAGGGACTGGGGCCAACGTCCTGACTTTC,CASSSQGTGANVLTF
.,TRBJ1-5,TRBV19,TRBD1,TGTGCCAGTAGTACCACAGGGGGTGGGCAGCCCCAGCATTTT,CASSTTGGGQPQHF
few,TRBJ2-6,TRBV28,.,TGTGCCAGCAGTGAGGGGGTCGGAGCCAACGTCCTGACTTTC,CASSEGVGANVLTF
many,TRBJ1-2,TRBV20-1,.,TGCAGCGCCGCGGGTCCCCCAGGGGGCTACACCTTC,CSAAGPPGGYTF
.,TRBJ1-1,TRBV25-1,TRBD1,TGTGCCAGCAGCGTTGACAGGGGGCGAAGAGGTGAAGCTTTCTTT,CASSVDRGRRGEAFF
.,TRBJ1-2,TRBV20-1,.,TGCAGTGCTAGAGTGGACGCAGCGGCCTATGGCTACACCTTC,CSARVDAAAYGYTF
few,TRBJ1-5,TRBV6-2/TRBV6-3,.,TGTGCCAGCAGCGGGACTTATAGCAATCAGCCCCAGCATTTT,CASSGTYSNQPQHF
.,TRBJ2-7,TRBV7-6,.,TGTGCCCTTGCTCAGCGCGGTTACGAGCAGTACTTC,CALAQRGYEQYF
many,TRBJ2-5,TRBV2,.,TGTGCCAGCAGTGAAGGACAGCTTCAAGAGACCCAGTACTTC,CASSEGQLQETQYF